This is a list of T cell receptor beta chains from one sample in a study of T cell responses to AZD1222 COVID-19 vaccine. The protocol was immunoSEQ multiplex PCR, while the TCRdb copy is restricted to in-frame clones and leaves out a portion. The table lists approximately 120,000 clones, approximately 86% of them singletons. The sequencing here drew on peripheral blood, taken on day 0 of AZD1222 vaccination. The receptors come from an adult in good health. Each CDR3 is given with its conserved first and last residue. The D gene is left open where the match is weak. Part of the rows lack a size; the others show once, few, many or a class for expanded clones.

. | TRBJ2-3 | 16 | . | TRBV9 | CASTPGAGVGTDTQYF | TGTGCCAGCACCCCGGGGGCGGGAGTTGGCACAGATACGCAGTATTTT
TRBD1 | TRBJ1-1 | 13 | . | TRBV3-1/TRBV3-2 | CASSQPTGSEAFF | TGTGCCAGCAGCCAACCGACAGGGTCTGAAGCTTTCTTT
. | TRBJ1-1 | 15 | . | TRBV6-1 | CASSEAFRGGTEAFF | TGTGCCAGCAGTGAAGCTTTTAGGGGGGGCACTGAAGCTTTCTTT
TRBD1 | TRBJ1-6 | 16 | . | TRBV6-1 | CASRENTGGGNSPLHF | TGTGCCAGCAGGGAAAATACAGGGGGCGGAAATTCACCCCTCCACTTT
. | TRBJ1-6 | 14 | . | TRBV25-1 | CASRGNSYNSPLHF | TGTGCCAGCAGGGGTAACTCCTATAATTCACCCCTCCACTTT
TRBD2 | TRBJ2-1 | 13 | . | TRBV12-3/TRBV12-4 | CASAGGVYNEQFF | TGTGCCAGCGCGGGGGGGGTCTACAATGAGCAGTTCTTC
. | TRBJ2-1 | 17 | . | TRBV15 | CATSRADYRRSYNEQFF | TGTGCCACCAGCAGAGCTGATTATCGACGCTCCTACAATGAGCAGTTCTTC
. | TRBJ1-6 | 15 | . | TRBV19 | CASSIQAIGDSPLHF | TGTGCCAGTAGTATACAGGCAATCGGGGATTCACCCCTCCACTTT
. | TRBJ2-5 | 17 | . | TRBV5-1 | CASSLVPRALKGETQYF | TGCGCCAGCAGCTTGGTGCCCCGGGCCCTAAAGGGGGAGACCCAGTACTTC
TRBD2 | TRBJ2-5 | 11 | . | TRBV7-2 | CAAGRGETQYF | TGTGCAGCGGGGCGCGGAGAGACCCAGTACTTC
. | TRBJ2-5 | 13 | . | TRBV18 | CASSPPGIETQYF | TGTGCCAGCTCACCACCAGGGATAGAGACCCAGTACTTC
. | TRBJ1-2 | 15 | . | TRBV21-1 | CASSPPNRGQGGYTF | TGTGCCAGCAGCCCGCCCAACAGGGGGCAGGGAGGCTACACCTTC
. | TRBJ1-5 | 14 | . | TRBV30 | CAWSVDVFNQPQHF | TGTGCCTGGAGTGTCGATGTCTTCAATCAGCCCCAGCATTTT
TRBD2 | TRBJ2-5 | 14 | once | TRBV28 | CASFSGRAVETQYF | TGTGCCAGCTTCAGCGGGAGGGCCGTAGAGACCCAGTACTTC
. | TRBJ1-1 | 14 | . | TRBV7-2 | CASSERRQLTEAFF | TGTGCCAGCAGCGAAAGACGGCAGCTCACTGAAGCTTTCTTT
TRBD1 | TRBJ2-7 | 14 | . | TRBV6-5 | CASRRGQASYEQYF | TGTGCCAGCCGAAGGGGACAGGCATCCTACGAGCAGTACTTC
. | TRBJ2-6 | 15 | . | TRBV5-6 | CASSKWGSGANVLTF | TGTGCCAGCAGCAAATGGGGCTCTGGGGCCAACGTCCTGACTTTC
TRBD2 | TRBJ2-5 | 17 | . | TRBV7-9 | CASSRLAGEGGGETQYF | TGTGCCAGCAGCCGACTAGCGGGAGAAGGAGGTGGAGAGACCCAGTACTTC
. | TRBJ1-5 | 16 | . | TRBV28 | CASSLSWRQVNQPQHF | TGTGCCAGCAGTTTGAGCTGGAGACAAGTAAATCAGCCCCAGCATTTT
TRBD1 | TRBJ1-4 | 14 | . | TRBV4-2 | CASSRDRGNEKLFF | TGTGCCAGCAGCCGCGACAGGGGCAATGAAAAACTGTTTTTT
TRBD2 | TRBJ2-3 | 16 | . | TRBV5-4 | CASSTHLAGGLDTQYF | TGTGCCAGCAGCACTCATCTAGCGGGGGGCCTGGATACGCAGTATTTT
. | TRBJ2-7 | 13 | few | TRBV10-3 | CAISEGSGSEQYF | TGTGCCATCAGTGAAGGTTCGGGATCCGAGCAGTACTTC
TRBD1 | TRBJ2-1 | 20 | . | TRBV6-9 | CASSPLSPTGDFANYNEQFF | TGTGCCAGCAGTCCCTTATCCCCGACAGGGGATTTTGCCAATTACAATGAGCAGTTCTTC
. | TRBJ1-4 | 14 | . | TRBV18 | CASSSGTNGEKLFF | TGTGCCAGCTCTTCCGGGACAAACGGTGAAAAACTGTTTTTT
TRBD2 | TRBJ2-5 | 13 | . | TRBV6-2/TRBV6-3 | CASSRAGEETQYF | TGTGCCAGCAGTCGAGCGGGGGAAGAGACCCAGTACTTC
. | TRBJ2-1 | 13 | once | TRBV2 | CASSELGYNEQFF | TGTGCCAGCAGTGAACTAGGGTACAATGAGCAGTTCTTC
. | TRBJ2-7 | 15 | once | TRBV4-3 | CASSQDYAGPYEQYF | TGCGCCAGCAGCCAAGATTACGCAGGGCCCTACGAGCAGTACTTC
TRBD1 | TRBJ2-7 | 23 | once | TRBV18 | CASSHNRKGWSRWDRAVVYEQYF | TGTGCCAGCTCACACAACCGAAAGGGATGGAGCCGATGGGACAGGGCTGTGGTCTACGAGCAGTACTTC
TRBD2 | TRBJ2-7 | 15 | . | TRBV7-9 | CASSGTSGGGYEQYF | TGTGCCAGCAGTGGGACTAGCGGAGGGGGGTACGAGCAGTACTTC
. | TRBJ2-1 | 16 | . | TRBV18 | CASSPKGLTTYNEQFF | TGTGCCAGCTCACCGAAAGGATTAACAACCTACAATGAGCAGTTCTTC